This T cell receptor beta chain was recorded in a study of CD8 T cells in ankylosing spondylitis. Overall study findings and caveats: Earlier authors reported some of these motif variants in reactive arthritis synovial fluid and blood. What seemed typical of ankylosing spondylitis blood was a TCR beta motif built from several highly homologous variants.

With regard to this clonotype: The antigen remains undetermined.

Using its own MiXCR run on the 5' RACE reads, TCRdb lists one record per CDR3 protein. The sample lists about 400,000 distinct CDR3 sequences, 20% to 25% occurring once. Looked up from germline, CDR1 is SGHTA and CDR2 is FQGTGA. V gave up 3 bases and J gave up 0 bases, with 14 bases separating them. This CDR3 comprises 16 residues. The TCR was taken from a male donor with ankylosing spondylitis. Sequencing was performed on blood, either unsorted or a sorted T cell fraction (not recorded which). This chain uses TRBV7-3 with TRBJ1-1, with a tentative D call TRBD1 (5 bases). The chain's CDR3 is CASSFPPGPMNTEAFF. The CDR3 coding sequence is TGTGCCAGCAGCTTCCCACCGGGACCCATGAACACTGAAGCTTTCTTT.